The clone carrying this T cell receptor beta chain was counted between two and nine times. V shed 0 bases and J shed 4 bases, with 12 bases lying between them. The CDR3 loop spans 15 amino acids. Germline assignment: CDR1 LNHNV and CDR2 YYDKDF (reference sequence). These data are taken from a study of blood T cell repertoires in COVID-19. Study at large: Samples taken during acute and convalescent COVID-19 were collected in the United States, Italy and Spain. Sources were T cells, B-cell-depleted T cells, or PBMCs; the material itself was cDNA or gDNA.

Seattle patients were enrolled during active infection and followed longitudinally. Only in-frame clones appear in the TCRdb table, and some are missing; sequencing was by immunoSEQ multiplex PCR. Altogether about 210,000 clones are present, 82% being singletons, with the ten largest covering 5.2%. The sequenced sample was peripheral blood. The origin of this receptor is a woman in her 70s with COVID-19, enrolled during active disease. The chain links TRBV15 to TRBJ1-2; D unresolved. The chain's CDR3 is CATSRDRGQIYGYTF. The DNA for the CDR3 is TGTGCCACCAGCAGAGATAGAGGGCAGATCTATGGCTACACCTTC.